Listed below are T cell receptor beta chains from one sample, sequenced in a study of blood T cell repertoires in COVID-19. Sequencing used immunoSEQ multiplex PCR; TCRdb keeps in-frame clones, though not all of them. The sample has under 45,000 clones; around four fifths are singletons. What was sequenced was peripheral blood. These receptors all come from a woman of 80 years or more with active or convalescent COVID-19. CDR3s include the opening cysteine and the closing phenylalanine or tryptophan. Fields, in order: V gene, J gene, clone size, D gene, CDR3 protein, CDR3 DNA. A D gene is named only where the DNA matches it firmly. Clone size is stated in some rows and not others, as once, few, many or a class when expanded.

V gene: TRBV11-2; J gene: TRBJ1-2; clone size: once; D gene: NA; CDR3 protein: CASSPDSTYGYTF; CDR3 DNA: TGTGCCAGCAGCCCGGACAGCACCTATGGCTACACCTTC
V gene: TRBV27; J gene: TRBJ2-1; clone size: NA; D gene: TRBD2; CDR3 protein: CASSLGGGAYNEQFF; CDR3 DNA: TGTGCCAGCAGTTTAGGGGGAGGGGCCTACAATGAGCAGTTCTTC
V gene: TRBV7-9; J gene: TRBJ2-5; clone size: NA; D gene: NA; CDR3 protein: CASSDGRVETQYF; CDR3 DNA: TGTGCCAGCAGCGATGGTCGAGTAGAGACCCAGTACTTC
V gene: TRBV21-1; J gene: TRBJ2-5; clone size: NA; D gene: NA; CDR3 protein: CASSGAETFQETQYF; CDR3 DNA: TGTGCCAGCAGCGGGGCGGAGACCTTCCAAGAGACCCAGTACTTC
V gene: TRBV6-5; J gene: TRBJ1-5; clone size: once; D gene: NA; CDR3 protein: CASRRDSNQPQHF; CDR3 DNA: TGTGCCAGCAGACGGGATAGCAATCAGCCCCAGCATTTT
V gene: TRBV7-2; J gene: TRBJ1-2; clone size: NA; D gene: NA; CDR3 protein: CASSLDEGNYGYTF; CDR3 DNA: TGTGCCAGCAGCTTAGATGAGGGTAACTATGGCTACACCTTC
V gene: TRBV30; J gene: TRBJ1-1; clone size: many; D gene: NA; CDR3 protein: CARGGPEAFF; CDR3 DNA: TGTGCCAGAGGGGGTCCTGAAGCTTTCTTT
V gene: TRBV27; J gene: TRBJ2-1; clone size: few; D gene: NA; CDR3 protein: CASSLQGGWVFF; CDR3 DNA: TGTGCCAGCAGTTTACAGGGCGGCTGGGTGTTCTTC
V gene: TRBV7-9; J gene: TRBJ2-6; clone size: few; D gene: NA; CDR3 protein: CASSPWTAGANVLTF; CDR3 DNA: TGTGCCAGCAGCCCCTGGACAGCTGGGGCCAACGTCCTGACTTTC
V gene: TRBV6-4; J gene: TRBJ2-1; clone size: NA; D gene: TRBD2; CDR3 protein: CASSWTSGSYNEQFF; CDR3 DNA: TGTGCCAGCAGCTGGACTAGCGGCTCCTACAATGAGCAGTTCTTC
V gene: TRBV7-9; J gene: TRBJ2-7; clone size: NA; D gene: NA; CDR3 protein: CASSPLSYEQYF; CDR3 DNA: TGTGCCAGCAGCCCCCTTTCCTACGAGCAGTACTTC
V gene: TRBV7-6; J gene: TRBJ2-3; clone size: NA; D gene: NA; CDR3 protein: CASSFRVGSTDTQYF; CDR3 DNA: TGTGCCAGCAGCTTTCGCGTCGGTAGCACAGATACGCAGTATTTT
V gene: TRBV4-1; J gene: TRBJ2-3; clone size: NA; D gene: TRBD2; CDR3 protein: CASSQDPGLAGGGTDTQYF; CDR3 DNA: TGCGCCAGCAGCCAAGACCCCGGACTAGCGGGAGGCGGCACAGATACGCAGTATTTT
V gene: TRBV7-4; J gene: TRBJ1-3; clone size: NA; D gene: TRBD1; CDR3 protein: CASSQIQGNSGNTIYF; CDR3 DNA: TGTGCCAGCAGCCAGATACAGGGGAACTCTGGAAACACCATATATTTT
V gene: TRBV5-4; J gene: TRBJ1-4; clone size: NA; D gene: NA; CDR3 protein: CASSLDQGEEKLFF; CDR3 DNA: TGTGCCAGCAGCTTGGACCAGGGTGAGGAAAAACTGTTTTTT
V gene: TRBV3-1/TRBV3-2; J gene: TRBJ2-7; clone size: NA; D gene: TRBD2; CDR3 protein: CASSHLTSGGSYEQYF; CDR3 DNA: TGTGCCAGCAGCCACCTGACTAGCGGGGGTTCCTACGAGCAGTACTTC
V gene: TRBV2; J gene: TRBJ1-5; clone size: NA; D gene: NA; CDR3 protein: CASSVDTGYSNQPQHF; CDR3 DNA: TGTGCCAGCAGTGTTGATACAGGGTATAGCAATCAGCCCCAGCATTTT
V gene: TRBV9; J gene: TRBJ2-5; clone size: NA; D gene: NA; CDR3 protein: CASSVAETQYF; CDR3 DNA: TGTGCCAGCAGCGTAGCGGAGACCCAGTACTTC
V gene: TRBV29-1; J gene: TRBJ2-5; clone size: few; D gene: TRBD2; CDR3 protein: CSVSSGSVRETQYF; CDR3 DNA: TGCAGCGTTAGTAGCGGGAGTGTACGAGAGACCCAGTACTTC
V gene: TRBV6-4; J gene: TRBJ1-1; clone size: NA; D gene: NA; CDR3 protein: CASSDPVRGGTEAFF; CDR3 DNA: TGTGCCAGCAGTGACCCGGTGAGGGGGGGCACTGAAGCTTTCTTT
V gene: TRBV5-1; J gene: TRBJ1-1; clone size: NA; D gene: NA; CDR3 protein: CASSSVTGNTEAFF; CDR3 DNA: TGCGCCAGCAGCTCGGTGACAGGGAACACTGAAGCTTTCTTT
V gene: TRBV28; J gene: TRBJ2-1; clone size: few; D gene: TRBD2; CDR3 protein: CASGGGPFTSYNEQFF; CDR3 DNA: TGTGCCAGCGGGGGGGGTCCTTTTACTTCCTACAATGAGCAGTTCTTC
V gene: TRBV19; J gene: TRBJ1-2; clone size: NA; D gene: TRBD1; CDR3 protein: CASSADPGTDYGYTF; CDR3 DNA: TGTGCCAGTAGCGCGGACCCCGGGACAGACTATGGCTACACCTTC
V gene: TRBV9; J gene: TRBJ2-1; clone size: NA; D gene: TRBD2; CDR3 protein: CASSSRQIAGSYNEQFF; CDR3 DNA: TGTGCCAGCAGCTCCCGACAGATAGCGGGGTCCTACAATGAGCAGTTCTTC
V gene: TRBV19; J gene: TRBJ2-4; clone size: few; D gene: TRBD2; CDR3 protein: CASSDSGRLIAKNIQYF; CDR3 DNA: TGTGCCAGTAGTGACAGCGGGAGGCTTATAGCCAAAAACATTCAGTACTTC
V gene: TRBV29-1; J gene: TRBJ2-1; clone size: NA; D gene: TRBD2; CDR3 protein: CSVGGTSVHEQFF; CDR3 DNA: TGCAGCGTTGGGGGGACTAGCGTCCATGAGCAGTTCTTC
V gene: TRBV4-3; J gene: TRBJ1-2; clone size: NA; D gene: TRBD1; CDR3 protein: CASSQFAGGQGKGYGYTF; CDR3 DNA: TGCGCCAGCAGCCAATTTGCCGGAGGACAGGGGAAAGGGTATGGCTACACCTTC
V gene: TRBV28; J gene: TRBJ2-3; clone size: NA; D gene: TRBD2; CDR3 protein: CASSFPASGISDTQYF; CDR3 DNA: TGTGCCAGCAGTTTCCCCGCTAGCGGGATATCGGATACGCAGTATTTT
V gene: TRBV24-1; J gene: TRBJ2-7; clone size: NA; D gene: TRBD2; CDR3 protein: CATSLGGLAGEQYF; CDR3 DNA: TGTGCCACCAGCTTGGGGGGACTAGCGGGAGAGCAGTACTTC
V gene: TRBV10-3; J gene: TRBJ2-1; clone size: NA; D gene: NA; CDR3 protein: CAISDSGQVWNEQFF; CDR3 DNA: TGTGCCATCAGTGACTCCGGACAAGTTTGGAATGAGCAGTTCTTC
V gene: TRBV7-6; J gene: TRBJ1-3; clone size: NA; D gene: TRBD1; CDR3 protein: CASSLVGGQTSGNTIYF; CDR3 DNA: TGTGCCAGCAGCTTAGTTGGGGGACAGACCTCTGGAAACACCATATATTTT
V gene: TRBV5-1; J gene: TRBJ2-7; clone size: NA; D gene: NA; CDR3 protein: CASSLRGDSYEQYF; CDR3 DNA: TGCGCCAGCAGCTTGAGAGGGGACTCCTACGAGCAGTATTTC
V gene: TRBV28; J gene: TRBJ1-1; clone size: NA; D gene: NA; CDR3 protein: CASSFEGGGGRRAFF; CDR3 DNA: TGTGCCAGCAGTTTTGAGGGAGGCGGAGGGCGGCGTGCTTTCTTT
V gene: TRBV18; J gene: TRBJ2-7; clone size: NA; D gene: TRBD1; CDR3 protein: CASSPTGGDEQYF; CDR3 DNA: TGTGCCAGCTCACCGACAGGGGGCGACGAGCAGTACTTC
V gene: TRBV9; J gene: TRBJ1-2; clone size: NA; D gene: NA; CDR3 protein: CASSPVGGASYGYTF; CDR3 DNA: TGTGCCAGCAGCCCAGTGGGGGGAGCTAGCTATGGCTACACCTTC
V gene: TRBV28; J gene: TRBJ2-5; clone size: NA; D gene: TRBD2; CDR3 protein: CASSWKGGRAQETQYF; CDR3 DNA: TGTGCCAGCAGTTGGAAGGGCGGGAGGGCCCAAGAGACCCAGTACTTC
V gene: TRBV30; J gene: TRBJ1-4; clone size: NA; D gene: TRBD1; CDR3 protein: CAWGGQGKNEKLFF; CDR3 DNA: TGTGCCTGGGGTGGACAGGGCAAGAATGAAAAACTGTTTTTT
V gene: TRBV3-1/TRBV3-2; J gene: TRBJ1-2; clone size: NA; D gene: NA; CDR3 protein: CASSPSRGGYTF; CDR3 DNA: TGTGCCAGCAGCCCGTCAAGGGGAGGCTACACCTTC
V gene: TRBV23-1; J gene: TRBJ2-1; clone size: NA; D gene: NA; CDR3 protein: CASSQGASYNEQFF; CDR3 DNA: TGCGCCAGCAGTCAGGGGGCCTCCTACAATGAGCAGTTCTTC
V gene: TRBV5-8; J gene: TRBJ1-2; clone size: NA; D gene: NA; CDR3 protein: CASSRNSFLYGYTF; CDR3 DNA: TGTGCCAGCAGTCGGAACAGTTTTCTCTATGGCTACACCTTC
V gene: TRBV30; J gene: TRBJ1-6; clone size: few; D gene: TRBD1; CDR3 protein: CAWTQGAQGNSPLHF; CDR3 DNA: TGTGCCTGGACACAGGGGGCGCAGGGGAATTCACCCCTCCACTTT
V gene: TRBV2; J gene: TRBJ1-5; clone size: NA; D gene: NA; CDR3 protein: CASSAERDNQPQHF; CDR3 DNA: TGTGCCAGCAGTGCAGAGAGGGACAATCAGCCCCAGCATTTT
V gene: TRBV5-1; J gene: TRBJ2-1; clone size: once; D gene: TRBD1; CDR3 protein: CASSLTGDLEQFF; CDR3 DNA: TGCGCCAGCAGCTTGACAGGGGACCTTGAGCAGTTCTTC
V gene: TRBV18; J gene: TRBJ2-1; clone size: once; D gene: TRBD1; CDR3 protein: CATSSLGTGEQFF; CDR3 DNA: TGTGCCACCTCCTCCCTCGGGACAGGCGAGCAGTTCTTC
V gene: TRBV18; J gene: TRBJ2-7; clone size: NA; D gene: NA; CDR3 protein: CASSPAGSSYEQYF; CDR3 DNA: TGTGCCAGCTCACCGGCAGGCAGCTCCTACGAGCAGTACTTC
V gene: TRBV6-2/TRBV6-3; J gene: TRBJ2-2; clone size: NA; D gene: NA; CDR3 protein: CASSYSRTGELFF; CDR3 DNA: TGTGCCAGCAGTTACTCGAGAACCGGGGAGCTGTTTTTT
V gene: TRBV19; J gene: TRBJ2-1; clone size: once; D gene: TRBD2; CDR3 protein: CASSIGLAGSNEQFF; CDR3 DNA: TGTGCCAGTAGTATAGGACTAGCGGGATCGAATGAGCAGTTCTTC
V gene: TRBV6-5; J gene: TRBJ2-1; clone size: NA; D gene: NA; CDR3 protein: CASSYSYGSGNEQFF; CDR3 DNA: TGTGCCAGCAGTTACTCGTACGGGTCGGGCAATGAGCAGTTCTTC
V gene: TRBV5-1; J gene: TRBJ1-1; clone size: NA; D gene: NA; CDR3 protein: CASSLGQGATEAFF; CDR3 DNA: TGCGCCAGCAGCTTGGGGCAGGGTGCAACTGAAGCTTTCTTT
V gene: TRBV28; J gene: TRBJ1-2; clone size: NA; D gene: TRBD1; CDR3 protein: CASSLPDRGYGYTF; CDR3 DNA: TGTGCCAGCAGTCTCCCGGACAGGGGCTATGGCTACACCTTC
V gene: TRBV29-1; J gene: TRBJ1-5; clone size: NA; D gene: NA; CDR3 protein: CSAYTGGNQPQHF; CDR3 DNA: TGCAGCGCTTACACAGGAGGCAATCAGCCCCAGCATTTT
V gene: TRBV19; J gene: TRBJ1-6; clone size: NA; D gene: NA; CDR3 protein: CASSISGQTSNSPLHF; CDR3 DNA: TGTGCCAGTAGTATAAGCGGCCAAACCTCTAATTCACCCCTCCACTTT
V gene: TRBV5-5; J gene: TRBJ1-2; clone size: few; D gene: NA; CDR3 protein: CASSLLPTGHYGYTF; CDR3 DNA: TGTGCCAGCAGCTTGCTCCCGACAGGACACTATGGCTACACCTTC
V gene: TRBV28; J gene: TRBJ1-1; clone size: once; D gene: TRBD1; CDR3 protein: CASSPTGGLMNTEAFF; CDR3 DNA: TGTGCCAGCAGTCCGACAGGGGGGCTGATGAACACTGAAGCTTTCTTT
V gene: TRBV7-2; J gene: TRBJ2-7; clone size: NA; D gene: NA; CDR3 protein: CASSLGPGRYEQYF; CDR3 DNA: TGTGCCAGCAGCTTAGGCCCGGGGAGGTACGAGCAGTACTTC
V gene: TRBV7-2; J gene: TRBJ2-1; clone size: NA; D gene: TRBD2; CDR3 protein: CASSPGGLAGDEQFF; CDR3 DNA: TGTGCCAGCAGCCCAGGTGGCCTAGCGGGAGACGAGCAGTTCTTC
V gene: TRBV10-3; J gene: TRBJ2-6; clone size: NA; D gene: TRBD1; CDR3 protein: CAIGSGTAGANVLTF; CDR3 DNA: TGTGCCATCGGATCGGGGACAGCTGGGGCCAACGTCCTGACTTTC
V gene: TRBV28; J gene: TRBJ1-4; clone size: NA; D gene: NA; CDR3 protein: CASSKSFNEKLFF; CDR3 DNA: TGTGCCAGCAGTAAGAGTTTTAATGAAAAACTGTTTTTT
V gene: TRBV2; J gene: TRBJ1-1; clone size: NA; D gene: TRBD1; CDR3 protein: CASSETGEHTEAFF; CDR3 DNA: TGTGCCAGCAGTGAAACAGGGGAGCACACTGAAGCTTTCTTT
V gene: TRBV7-2; J gene: TRBJ1-2; clone size: NA; D gene: NA; CDR3 protein: CASSLGRAGGYTF; CDR3 DNA: TGTGCCAGCAGCTTAGGCAGGGCTGGCGGCTACACCTTC